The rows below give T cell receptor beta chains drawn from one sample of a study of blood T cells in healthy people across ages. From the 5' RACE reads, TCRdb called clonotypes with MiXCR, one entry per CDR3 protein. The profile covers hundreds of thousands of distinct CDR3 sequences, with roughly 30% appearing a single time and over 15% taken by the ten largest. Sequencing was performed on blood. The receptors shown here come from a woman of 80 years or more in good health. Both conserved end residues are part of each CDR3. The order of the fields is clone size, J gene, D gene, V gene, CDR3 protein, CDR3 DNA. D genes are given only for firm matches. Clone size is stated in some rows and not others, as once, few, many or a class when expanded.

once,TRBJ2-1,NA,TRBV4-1,CASSRLDYREHEQFF,TGCGCCAGCAGCCGCCTGGACTACCGGGAGCATGAGCAGTTCTTC
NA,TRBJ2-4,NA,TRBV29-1,CSVGGRRNIQYF,TGCAGCGTTGGTGGCAGACGGAACATTCAGTACTTC
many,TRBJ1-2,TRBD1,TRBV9,CASSSRQGSNYGYTF,TGTGCCAGCAGCTCTCGACAGGGCTCTAACTATGGCTACACCTTC
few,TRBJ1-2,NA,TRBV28,CASSFMGVYGYTF,TGTGCCAGCAGTTTTATGGGGGTCTATGGCTACACCTTC
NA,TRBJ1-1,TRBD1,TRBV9,CASSEQGAEGTEAFF,TGTGCCAGCAGCGAACAGGGGGCGGAGGGCACTGAAGCTTTCTTT
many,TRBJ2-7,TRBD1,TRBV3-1,CASSQAGTGVYEQYF,TGTGCCAGCAGCCAAGCCGGGACAGGGGTCTACGAGCAGTACTTC
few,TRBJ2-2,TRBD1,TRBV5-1,CASSSLTGGVGTGELFF,TGCGCCAGCAGCTCGTTAACAGGGGGCGTAGGGACCGGGGAGCTGTTTTTT
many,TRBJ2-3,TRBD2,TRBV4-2,CASSQDWGLAGDTQYF,TGTGCCAGCAGCCAAGATTGGGGACTAGCGGGAGATACGCAGTATTTT
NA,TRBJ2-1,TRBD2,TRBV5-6,CASSSLGGASGNEQFF,TGTGCCAGCAGCTCCCTCGGGGGGGCCTCAGGCAATGAGCAGTTCTTC
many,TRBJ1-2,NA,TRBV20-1,CSARTTGSNYGYTF,TGCAGTGCTAGAACGACAGGATCTAACTATGGCTACACCTTC
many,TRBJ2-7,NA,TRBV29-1,CSVGEGGRVGEQYF,TGCAGCGTTGGCGAGGGTGGTAGGGTAGGCGAGCAGTACTTC
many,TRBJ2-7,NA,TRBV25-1,CASSGDAYEQYF,TGTGCCAGCAGTGGGGACGCCTACGAGCAGTACTTC
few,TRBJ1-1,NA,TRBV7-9,CASSLVGQSGTEAFF,TGTGCCAGCAGCTTAGTCGGACAGTCTGGAACTGAAGCTTTCTTT
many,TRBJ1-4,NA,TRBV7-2,CASSLGGRTNEKLFF,TGTGCCAGCAGCTTAGGGGGGCGGACTAATGAAAAACTGTTTTTT
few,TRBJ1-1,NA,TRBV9,CASSVDAGMNTEAFF,TGTGCCAGCAGCGTAGATGCAGGGATGAACACTGAAGCTTTCTTT
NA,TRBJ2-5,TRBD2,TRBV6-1,CASSLPGLAAQETQYF,TGTGCCAGCAGTTTACCAGGACTAGCGGCTCAAGAGACCCAGTACTTC
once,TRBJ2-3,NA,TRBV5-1,CASNWASSSPTDTQYF,TGCGCCAGCAACTGGGCTAGCTCGAGTCCCACAGATACGCAGTATTTT
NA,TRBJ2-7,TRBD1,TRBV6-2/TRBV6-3,CASSHTGTGFPYEQYF,TGTGCCAGCTCACATACCGGGACAGGGTTTCCCTACGAGCAGTACTTC
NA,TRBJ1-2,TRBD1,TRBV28,CASSPGQAMMGYTF,TGTGCCAGCAGTCCGGGACAGGCAATGATGGGCTACACCTTC
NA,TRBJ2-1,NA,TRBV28,CASSSFGEQFF,TGTGCCAGCAGTTCCTTCGGTGAGCAGTTCTTC
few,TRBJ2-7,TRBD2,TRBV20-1,CSARGTSGGANEQYF,TGCAGTGCTAGGGGGACTAGCGGGGGGGCAAATGAGCAGTACTTC
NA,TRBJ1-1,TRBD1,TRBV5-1,CASSLLTGSNTEAFF,TGCGCCAGCAGCCTGCTGACAGGGAGTAACACTGAAGCTTTCTTT
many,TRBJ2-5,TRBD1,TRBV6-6,CASSSLTGGRETQYF,TGTGCCAGCAGTTCCCTAACAGGGGGCAGGGAGACCCAGTACTTC
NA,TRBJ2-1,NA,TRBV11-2,CASSSLLGALPHEQFF,TGTGCCAGCAGCTCCCTATTAGGGGCGCTCCCCCATGAGCAGTTCTTC
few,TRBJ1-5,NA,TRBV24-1,CATIRHGHYSNQPQHF,TGTGCCACCATCCGACATGGCCACTATAGCAATCAGCCCCAGCATTTT
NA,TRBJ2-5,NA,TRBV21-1,CASFYGGSSGGFTVNEQYF,TGTGCCAGCTTTTACGGGGGTTCTAGCGGGGGCTTCACGGTCAATGAGCAGTACTTC
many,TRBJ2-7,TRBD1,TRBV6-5,CASRTRPGQGYEQYF,TGTGCCAGCAGGACTAGACCGGGACAGGGCTACGAGCAGTACTTC
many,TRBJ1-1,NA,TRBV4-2,CASSQEGRGNTEAFF,TGTGCCAGCAGCCAAGAAGGACGTGGGAACACTGAAGCTTTCTTT
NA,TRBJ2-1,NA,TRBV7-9,CASSSQGQGNEQFF,TGTGCCAGCAGCTCCCAGGGGCAGGGAAATGAGCAGTTCTTC
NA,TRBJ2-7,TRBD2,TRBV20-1,CSAPLAGLEGYEQYF,TGCAGTGCCCCGCTCGCGGGACTAGAAGGATACGAGCAGTACTTC
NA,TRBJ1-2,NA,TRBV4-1,CASSQTGNGYTF,TGCGCCAGCAGCCAAACAGGGAATGGCTACACCTTC
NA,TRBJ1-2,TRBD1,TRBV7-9,CASSLGDRVGYGYTF,TGTGCCAGCAGCTTAGGAGACAGGGTCGGGTATGGCTACACCTTC
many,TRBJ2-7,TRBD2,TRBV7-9,CASRSGDLSYEQYF,TGTGCCAGCAGAAGCGGGGACCTCTCCTACGAGCAGTACTTC
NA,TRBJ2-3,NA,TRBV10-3,CAIRTVSRDTQYF,TGTGCCATCAGGACAGTAAGCAGAGATACGCAGTATTTT
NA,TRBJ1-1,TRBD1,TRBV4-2,CASSQGRQGTEAFF,TGTGCCAGCAGCCAAGGCCGACAGGGGACTGAAGCTTTCTTT
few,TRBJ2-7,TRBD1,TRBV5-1,CASRRDRGWSEQYF,TGCGCCAGCAGGAGGGACAGGGGATGGTCCGAGCAGTACTTC
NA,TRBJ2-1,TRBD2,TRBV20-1,CSARGRLAGVPFNEQFF,TGCAGTGCTAGAGGGAGACTAGCGGGGGTCCCCTTCAATGAGCAGTTCTTC
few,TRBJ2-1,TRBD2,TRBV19,CASSFRLAGGHEQFF,TGTGCCAGTAGTTTTAGACTAGCGGGGGGGCATGAGCAGTTCTTC
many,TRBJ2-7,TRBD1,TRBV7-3,CASSRGQGDYEQYF,TGTGCCAGCAGCCGTGGACAGGGAGATTACGAGCAGTACTTC
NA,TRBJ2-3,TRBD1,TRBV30,CAWTRTGSDTQYF,TGTGCCTGGACCCGGACAGGGTCAGATACGCAGTATTTT
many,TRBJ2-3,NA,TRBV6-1,CASSETRQSWGDTDTQYF,TGTGCCAGCAGTGAAACAAGACAGTCGTGGGGGGACACAGATACGCAGTATTTT
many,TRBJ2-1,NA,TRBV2,CASSAGALYNEQFF,TGTGCCAGCAGCGCGGGGGCCTTATACAATGAGCAGTTCTTC
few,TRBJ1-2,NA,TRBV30,CAWRNRESSYGYTF,TGTGCCTGGAGGAATAGGGAATCTAGCTATGGCTACACCTTC
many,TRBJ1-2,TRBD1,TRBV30,CAWSAGTGYGYTF,TGTGCCTGGAGTGCCGGGACAGGCTACGGCTACACCTTC
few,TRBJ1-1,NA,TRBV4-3,CASSLYRNMNTEAFF,TGCGCCAGCAGCCTATACAGGAATATGAACACTGAAGCTTTCTTT
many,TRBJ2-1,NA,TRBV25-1,CASSALQGSYNEQFF,TGTGCCAGCAGTGCCCTGCAGGGATCCTACAATGAGCAGTTCTTC
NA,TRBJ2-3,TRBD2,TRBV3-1,CASSQGRGWNADTQYF,TGTGCCAGCAGCCAAGGGCGGGGGTGGAACGCAGATACGCAGTATTTT
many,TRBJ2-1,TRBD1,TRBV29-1,CSVEGQGGQDEQFF,TGCAGCGTTGAGGGACAGGGGGGCCAGGATGAGCAGTTCTTC
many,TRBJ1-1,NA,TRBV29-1,CSVLQVNTEAFF,TGCAGCGTACTACAGGTCAACACTGAAGCTTTCTTT
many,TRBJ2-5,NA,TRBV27,CASSLRQAQNEQYF,TGTGCCAGCAGTCTAAGACAGGCCCAAAATGAGCAGTACTTC
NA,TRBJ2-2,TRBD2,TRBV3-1,CASSQEGAGGDTGELFF,TGTGCCAGCAGCCAAGAAGGAGCGGGGGGGGACACCGGGGAGCTGTTTTTT
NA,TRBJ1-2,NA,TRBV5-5,CASSPWWGLDYGYTF,TGTGCCAGCAGCCCCTGGTGGGGACTTGACTACGGCTACACCTTC
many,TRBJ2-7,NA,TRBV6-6,CASRTLLQPGSSYEQYF,TGTGCCAGCAGAACACTATTGCAGCCTGGAAGCTCCTACGAGCAGTACTTC
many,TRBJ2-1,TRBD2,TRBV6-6,CASSSTSGGAGEQFF,TGTGCCAGCAGTTCAACTAGCGGGGGGGCCGGTGAGCAGTTCTTC
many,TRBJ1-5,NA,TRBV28,CASSPRLIQPQHF,TGTGCCAGCAGCCCCAGGTTAATTCAGCCCCAGCATTTT